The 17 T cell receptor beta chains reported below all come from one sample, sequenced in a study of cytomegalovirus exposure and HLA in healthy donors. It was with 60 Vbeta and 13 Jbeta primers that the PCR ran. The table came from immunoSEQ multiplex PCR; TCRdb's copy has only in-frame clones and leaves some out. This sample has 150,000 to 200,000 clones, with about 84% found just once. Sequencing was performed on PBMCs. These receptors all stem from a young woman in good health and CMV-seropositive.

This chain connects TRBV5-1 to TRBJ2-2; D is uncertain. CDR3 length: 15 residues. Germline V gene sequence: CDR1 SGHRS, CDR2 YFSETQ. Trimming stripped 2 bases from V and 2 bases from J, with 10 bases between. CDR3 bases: TGCGCCAGCAGCTTAACGGAGTCAAACACCGGGGAGCTGTTTTTT. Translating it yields CASSLTESNTGELFF.

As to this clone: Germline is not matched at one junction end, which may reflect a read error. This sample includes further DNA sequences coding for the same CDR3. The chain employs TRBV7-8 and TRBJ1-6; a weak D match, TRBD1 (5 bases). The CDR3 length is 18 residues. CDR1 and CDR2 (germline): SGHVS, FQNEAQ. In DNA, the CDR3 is TGTGCCAGCAGCTTAGGGTGGGGCAACCCTTTTTCTGATTCGCCCCTCCACTTT. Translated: CASSLGWGNPFSDSPLHF.

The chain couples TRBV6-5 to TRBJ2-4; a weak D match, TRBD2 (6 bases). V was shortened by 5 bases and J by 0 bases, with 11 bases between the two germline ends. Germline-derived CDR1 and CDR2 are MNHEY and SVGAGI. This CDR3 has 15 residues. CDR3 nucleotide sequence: TGTGCCAGCAGTCCCGGGGGACTAGCCAAAAACATTCAGTACTTC. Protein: CASSPGGLAKNIQYF.

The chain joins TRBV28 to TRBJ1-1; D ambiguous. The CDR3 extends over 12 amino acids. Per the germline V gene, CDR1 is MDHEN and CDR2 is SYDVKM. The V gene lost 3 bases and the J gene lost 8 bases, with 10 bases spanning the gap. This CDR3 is CASSFQVLEAFF. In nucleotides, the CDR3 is TGTGCCAGCAGTTTTCAGGTCCTCGAAGCTTTCTTT.

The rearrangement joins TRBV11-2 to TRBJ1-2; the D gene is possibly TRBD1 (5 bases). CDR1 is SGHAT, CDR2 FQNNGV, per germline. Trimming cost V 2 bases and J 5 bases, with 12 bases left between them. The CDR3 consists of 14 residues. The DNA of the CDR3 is TGTGCCAGCAGCTTAACAAGGGGAATGTATGGCTACACCTTC. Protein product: CASSLTRGMYGYTF. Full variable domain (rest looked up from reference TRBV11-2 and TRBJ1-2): EAGVAQSPRYKIIEKRQSVAFWCNPISGHATLYWYQQILGQGPKLLIQFQNNGVVDDSQLPKDRFSAERLKGVDSTLKIQPAKLEDSAVYLCASSLTRGMYGYTFGSGTRLTVV.

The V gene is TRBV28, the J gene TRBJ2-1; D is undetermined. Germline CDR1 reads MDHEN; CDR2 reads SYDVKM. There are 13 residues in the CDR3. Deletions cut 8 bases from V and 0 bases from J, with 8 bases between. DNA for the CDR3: TGTGCCAGCGTTTCTAGCTCCTACAATGAGCAGTTCTTC. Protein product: CASVSSSYNEQFF.

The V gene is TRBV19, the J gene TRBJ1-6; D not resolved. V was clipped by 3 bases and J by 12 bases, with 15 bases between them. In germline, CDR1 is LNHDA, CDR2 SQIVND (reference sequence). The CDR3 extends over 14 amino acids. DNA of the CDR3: TGTGCCAGTAGTATCCGGGGAGGGAGTAAACCCCTCCACTTT. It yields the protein CASSIRGGSKPLHF.

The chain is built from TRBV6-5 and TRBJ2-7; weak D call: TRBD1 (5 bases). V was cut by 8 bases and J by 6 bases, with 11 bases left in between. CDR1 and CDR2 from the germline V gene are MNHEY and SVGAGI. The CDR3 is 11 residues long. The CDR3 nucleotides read TGTGCCAGCTCCCGACAGACCGAGCAGTACTTC. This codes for CASSRQTEQYF.

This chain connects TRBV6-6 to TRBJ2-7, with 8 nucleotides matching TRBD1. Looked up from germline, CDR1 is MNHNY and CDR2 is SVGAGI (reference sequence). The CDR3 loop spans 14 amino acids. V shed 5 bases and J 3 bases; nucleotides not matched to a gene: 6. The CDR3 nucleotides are TGTGCCAGCAGTCTCGGACAGGGACTCTACGAGCAGTACTTC. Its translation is CASSLGQGLYEQYF.

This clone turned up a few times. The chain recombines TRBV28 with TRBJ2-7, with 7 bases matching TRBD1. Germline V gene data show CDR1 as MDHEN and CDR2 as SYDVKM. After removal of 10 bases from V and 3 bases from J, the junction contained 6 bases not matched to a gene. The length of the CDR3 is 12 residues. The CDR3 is CATRDSNYEQYF. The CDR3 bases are TGTGCCACTCGGGACAGCAACTACGAGCAGTACTTC. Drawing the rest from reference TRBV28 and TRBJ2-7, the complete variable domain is DVKVTQSSRYLVKRTGEKVFLECVQDMDHENMFWYRQDPGLGLRLIYFSYDVKMKEKGDIPEGYSVSREKKERFSLILESASTNQTSMYLCATRDSNYEQYFGPGTRLTVT.

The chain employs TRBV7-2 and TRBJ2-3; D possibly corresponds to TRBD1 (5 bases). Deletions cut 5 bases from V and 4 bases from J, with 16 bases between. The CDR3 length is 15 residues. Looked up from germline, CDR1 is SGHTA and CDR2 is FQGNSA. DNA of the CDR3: TGTGCCAGCAGCACACAGTTAGGGGCACCAGATACGCAGTATTTT. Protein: CASSTQLGAPDTQYF.

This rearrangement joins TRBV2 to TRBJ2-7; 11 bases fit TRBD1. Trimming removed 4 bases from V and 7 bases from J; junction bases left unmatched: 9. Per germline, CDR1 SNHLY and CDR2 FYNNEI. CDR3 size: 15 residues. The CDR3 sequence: CASSVDRGPGGEQYF. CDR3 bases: TGTGCCAGCAGTGTGGACAGGGGGCCGGGTGGGGAGCAGTACTTC.

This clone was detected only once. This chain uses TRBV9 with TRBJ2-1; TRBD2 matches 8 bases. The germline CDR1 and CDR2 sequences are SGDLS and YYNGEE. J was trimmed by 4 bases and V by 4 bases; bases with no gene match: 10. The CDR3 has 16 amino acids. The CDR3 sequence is CASSSQDSGVYNEQFF. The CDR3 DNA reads TGTGCCAGCAGCTCCCAGGATAGCGGGGTTTACAATGAGCAGTTCTTC.

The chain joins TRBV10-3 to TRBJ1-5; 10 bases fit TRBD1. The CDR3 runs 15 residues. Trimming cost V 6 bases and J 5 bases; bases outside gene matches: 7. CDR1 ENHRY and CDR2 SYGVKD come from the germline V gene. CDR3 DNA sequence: TGTGCCATCAGCCCAAAAGGGACAGGGGATCAGCCCCAGCATTTT. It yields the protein CAISPKGTGDQPQHF.

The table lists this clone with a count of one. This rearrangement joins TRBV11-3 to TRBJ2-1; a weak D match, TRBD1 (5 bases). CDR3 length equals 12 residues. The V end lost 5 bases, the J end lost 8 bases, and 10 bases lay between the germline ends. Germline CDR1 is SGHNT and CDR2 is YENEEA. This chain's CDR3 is CASSITGDEQFF. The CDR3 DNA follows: TGTGCCAGCAGCATTACAGGTGATGAGCAGTTCTTC.

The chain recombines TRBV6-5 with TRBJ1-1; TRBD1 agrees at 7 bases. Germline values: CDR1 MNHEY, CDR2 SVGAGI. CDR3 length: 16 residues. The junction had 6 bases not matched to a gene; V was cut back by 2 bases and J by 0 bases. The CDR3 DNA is TGTGCCAGCAGTTACAGACAGGGAATGATGAACACTGAAGCTTTCTTT. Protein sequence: CASSYRQGMMNTEAFF.

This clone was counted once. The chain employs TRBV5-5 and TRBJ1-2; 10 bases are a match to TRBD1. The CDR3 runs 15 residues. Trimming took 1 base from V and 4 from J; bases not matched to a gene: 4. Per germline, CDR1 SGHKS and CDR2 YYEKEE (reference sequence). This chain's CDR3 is CASSLMGQGPYGYTF. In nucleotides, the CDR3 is TGTGCCAGCAGCTTGATGGGACAGGGGCCCTATGGCTACACCTTC.